The table lists the clone carrying this T cell receptor (beta chain) with many counts. Trimming took 5 bases from V and 4 from J; bases not matched to a gene: 10. Germline V gives CDR1 SGHAT, CDR2 FQNNGV. The length of the CDR3 is 17 residues. The data are from a study of prognosis after radiotherapy for stage I lung cancer. TCR beta CDR3 amplification from genomic DNA was performed by two-round multiplex PCR. First-round PCR amplification was performed with primers specific to each TRBV and TRBJ gene. MiXCR was run by TCRdb on the multiplex PCR reads, yielding one entry per CDR3 protein. The sample has 20,000 to 25,000 distinct CDR3 sequences, 35% to 45% seen once.

V and J are TRBV11-2 and TRBJ2-1; 11 positions agree with TRBD2. The sample was PBMCs, taken before or after stereotactic body radiation therapy (not recorded which). The receptor was isolated from a donor at least 50 years old with non-small cell lung cancer. The CDR3 DNA sequence: TGTGCCAGCAGCAATGGGGCTAGCGGGAGGAGATACAATGAGCAGTTCTTC. This codes for CASSNGASGRRYNEQFF.